The present T cell receptor beta chain was sequenced within a study of shared clonotypes between healthy human individuals. Findings and caveats of the study: The generation probabilities recorded for non-shared clonotypes fell below those of clonotypes shared by all four donors.

CDR1 and CDR2 (germline): SGHRS, YFSETQ. The CDR3 runs to 16 residues. Splitting of CD4+ cells produced CD45RA+ naive and CD45RA-negative memory subsets. Some clones are missing from TCRdb's copy, which holds only in-frame ones; the method was immunoSEQ multiplex PCR. The repertoire holds 1 million to 1.3 million clones, with about four fifths as singletons. This clone came up once. The antigen remains unidentified. At one end, the junction sequence differs from germline, possibly due to a read error. The gene calls are TRBV5-1 and TRBJ2-5; TRBD2 matches 10 bases. The TCR comes from a man between 18 and 35 years old in good health. Some clones in this sample may be carry-over from other donors' samples. Specimen: memory CD4+ T cells from PBMCs. Subset of the sample: CD45RA-negative fraction. The CDR3 nucleotides read TGCGCCAGTAGCTTCTTTCCTAGCGGGGGACAAGAGACCCAGTACTTC. Amino acids: CASSFFPSGGQETQYF.